The entry below gives a single T cell receptor beta chain sequence along with its context. CDR3 size: 14 residues. The germline CDR1 and CDR2 sequences are SGHNT and YYREEE (reference sequence). Trimming cost V 6 bases and J 5 bases; bases outside gene matches: 10. This record comes from a study of blood T cell repertoires in COVID-19. At the level of the study: The United States, Italy and Spain were the sources of the acute and convalescent COVID-19 samples. PBMCs, B-cell-depleted T cells, or T cells were the source of the cDNA or gDNA that made up the material.

Per the authors' pipeline: Reference gene primer amplification gave nucleated cell count estimates. This table comes from immunoSEQ multiplex PCR, and its TCRdb copy is limited to in-frame clones, with some not included. V, J and clone size were drawn from that table, and D and trimming were deduced from the DNA. The sample contains approximately 76,000 clones, about 90% of which appear only once. J is TRBJ1-1 and V is TRBV5-4; 7 bases are shared with TRBD1. The TCR comes from an older man in a cohort sampled during active COVID-19. Sequencing was performed on peripheral blood. The CDR3 reads CASTRDSWGTEAFF. The CDR3 nucleotides read TGTGCCAGCACCAGGGACAGTTGGGGGACTGAAGCTTTCTTT.